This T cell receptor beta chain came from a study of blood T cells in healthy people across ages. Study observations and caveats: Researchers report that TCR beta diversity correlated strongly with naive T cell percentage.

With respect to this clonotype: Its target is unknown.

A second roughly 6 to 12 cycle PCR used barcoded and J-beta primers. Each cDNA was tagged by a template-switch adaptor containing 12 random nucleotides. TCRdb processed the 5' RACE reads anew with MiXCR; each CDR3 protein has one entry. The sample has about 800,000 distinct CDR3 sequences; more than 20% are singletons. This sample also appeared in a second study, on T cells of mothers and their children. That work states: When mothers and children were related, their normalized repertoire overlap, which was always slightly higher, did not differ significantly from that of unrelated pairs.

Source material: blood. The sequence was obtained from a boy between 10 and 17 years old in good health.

The DNA of the CDR3 is TGTGCCAGCAGTTCACAGGGAGGCACTGAAGCTTTCTTT. This encodes CASSSQGGTEAFF. The gene calls are TRBV28 and TRBJ1-1; TRBD1 might be the D (6 bases). Germline CDR1 MDHEN, CDR2 SYDVKM. The CDR3 covers 13 residues. V was cut by 4 bases and J by 4 bases, with 10 bases left in between.